This TCR beta chain was sequenced during a study of control samples from healthy donors and cancer patients. Here immunoSEQ multiplex PCR was the method, and the copy in TCRdb shows in-frame clones only, minus some. The sample records around 50,000 clones, 80% to 90% being singletons. The sample was PBMCs. The sequence came from a woman in her forties or fifties with lung cancer.

The CDR3 DNA follows: TGTGCCAGCAGTTACTCAAGGGGAGTCGGGGAGCTGTTTTTT. This sequence encodes CASSYSRGVGELFF. The chain employs TRBV6-6 and TRBJ2-2; possibly TRBD1 or TRBD2 for D (5 bases each). CDR3 size: 14 residues. Germline-derived CDR1 and CDR2 are MNHNY and SVGAGI (reference sequence). V lost 0 bases and J 7 bases, leaving 9 bases between the germline ends.